This TCR beta chain was profiled in a study of cytomegalovirus exposure and HLA in healthy donors. Study details: Earlier, fewer than 140 million unique TCR beta sequences were recovered from about 200 million T cells by an analysis.

Germline V gene lookup returns CDR1 LNHDA and CDR2 SQIVND (reference sequence). Trimming stripped 4 bases from V and 3 bases from J, with 11 bases between. The CDR3 has 14 amino acids. Primers included in the PCR were 60 Vbeta and 13 Jbeta primers. How the authors handled the data: Approximately 86 million unique TCR beta chains, 10 million to 14 million shared, were counted in a later analysis. Clones were sequenced by immunoSEQ multiplex PCR, and TCRdb holds only the in-frame ones, with some missing. That table furnishes V, J and clone size, whereas the DNA furnished D and trimming. This table holds around 93,000 clones, roughly 82% found once.

The chain joins TRBV19 to TRBJ2-3, with TRBD1 as a possible D gene (5 bases). This receptor was obtained from a man aged 25-40 years in good health and CMV-seropositive. Sequencing used PBMCs. CDR3 protein: CASSNARQTDTQYF. DNA for the CDR3: TGTGCCAGTAGTAATGCCCGACAGACAGATACGCAGTATTTT.